This T cell receptor beta chain was observed in a study of T cell changes during pregnancy in multiple sclerosis (dated by TCRdb to between 2017 and 2020). Broadly, across the study: Changes in the T cell repertoire over the course of pregnancy were examined in this study in women with multiple sclerosis.

Between the V and J ends, shortened by 0 bases and 0 bases respectively, the junction contains 10 bases. From the germline V gene, CDR1 is SGDLS and CDR2 is YYNGEE. Reading from cysteine to phenylalanine, the CDR3 counts 15 amino acids. CDR3 DNA is the only sequence kept; it has 45 bases, read in frame from the first base. Concerning this clone: Its antigen is still unknown. The input lacks base qualities; no much larger clone sits a single base away.

To prepare the library, the immunoSEQ multiplex PCR assay was applied. TCRdb obtained this table from immuneACCESS and retained in-frame rearrangements with V and J assigned. These tables miss some clones; where compared with another copy, unresolved V genes account for less than half of the shortfall, and the remainder is unexplained. Present in this sample are 60,000 to 70,000 clones, 91% of which were seen just once. The ten largest account for more than 1.4% of the sample. This clonotype was sampled from a female donor with multiple sclerosis, enrolled in a pregnancy study. Recombination connected TRBV9 to TRBJ2-7; the D gene cannot be named for sure. The material was peripheral blood, obtained in the second trimester of pregnancy. The CDR3 here reads CASSVGQAASYEQYF. The DNA is TGTGCCAGCAGCGTAGGGCAGGCCGCCTCCTACGAGCAGTACTTC.